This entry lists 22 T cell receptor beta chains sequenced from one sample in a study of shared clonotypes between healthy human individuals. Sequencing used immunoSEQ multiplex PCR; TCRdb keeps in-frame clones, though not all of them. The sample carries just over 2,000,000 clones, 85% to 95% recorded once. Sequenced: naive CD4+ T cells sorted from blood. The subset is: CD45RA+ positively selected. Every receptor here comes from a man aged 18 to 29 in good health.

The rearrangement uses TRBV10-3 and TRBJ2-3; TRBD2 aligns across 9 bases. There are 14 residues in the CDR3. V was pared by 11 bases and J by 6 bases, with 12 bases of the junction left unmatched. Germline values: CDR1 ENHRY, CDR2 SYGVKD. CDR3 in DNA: TGTGCCTCCCGGGGACTAGCCGGGGTTGATACGCAGTATTTT. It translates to CASRGLAGVDTQYF.

CDR3 DNA sequence: TGTGCCAGCAGCTCGTCTGGCTCGATCGCAGATACGCAGTATTTT. Its translation: CASSSSGSIADTQYF. The rearrangement joins TRBV7-2 to TRBJ2-3; D is undetermined. Germline-derived CDR1 and CDR2 are SGHTA and FQGNSA. CDR3 size: 15 residues. The germline V and J ends were trimmed by 4 bases and 4 bases, with 15 bases remaining between them.

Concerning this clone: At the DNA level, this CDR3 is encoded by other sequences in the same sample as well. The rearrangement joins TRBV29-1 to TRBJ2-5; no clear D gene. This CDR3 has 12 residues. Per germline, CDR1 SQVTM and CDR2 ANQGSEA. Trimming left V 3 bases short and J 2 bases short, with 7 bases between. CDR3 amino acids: CSVEGLQETQYF. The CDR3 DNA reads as TGCAGCGTTGAGGGCCTTCAAGAGACCCAGTACTTC.

The CDR3 DNA follows: TGTGCTAGTGCCATCTACAATGAGCAGTTCTTC. It yields the protein CASAIYNEQFF. The V call is TRBV12-5, the J call TRBJ2-1; the D is unclear. Trimming removed 7 bases at V and 3 bases at J, with 4 bases between. The CDR3 has 11 residues. Germline loops: CDR1 LGHNT, CDR2 FRNRAP.

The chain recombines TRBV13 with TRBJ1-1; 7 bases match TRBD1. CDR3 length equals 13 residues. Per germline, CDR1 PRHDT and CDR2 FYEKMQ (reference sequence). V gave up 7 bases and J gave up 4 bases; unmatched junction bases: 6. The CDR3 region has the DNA TGTGCCAGCACCCCGGACAGGTTCACTGAAGCTTTCTTT. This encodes CASTPDRFTEAFF.

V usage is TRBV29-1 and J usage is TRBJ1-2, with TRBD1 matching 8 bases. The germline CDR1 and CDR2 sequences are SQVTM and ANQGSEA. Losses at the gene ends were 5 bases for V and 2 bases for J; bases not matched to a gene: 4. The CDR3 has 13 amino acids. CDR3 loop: CSVHRGGNYGYTF. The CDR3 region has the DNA TGCAGCGTTCACAGGGGGGGAAACTATGGCTACACCTTC. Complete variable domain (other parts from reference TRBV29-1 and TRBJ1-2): SAVISQKPSRDICQRGTSLTIQCQVDSQVTMMFWYRQQPGQSLTLIATANQGSEATYESGFVIDKFPISRPNLTFSTLTVSNMSPEDSSIYLCSVHRGGNYGYTFGSGTRLTVV.

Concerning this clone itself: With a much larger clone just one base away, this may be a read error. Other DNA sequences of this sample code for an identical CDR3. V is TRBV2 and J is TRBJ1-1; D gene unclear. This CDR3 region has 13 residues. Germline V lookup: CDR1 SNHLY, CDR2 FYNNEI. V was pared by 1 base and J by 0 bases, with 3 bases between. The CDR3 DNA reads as TGTGCCAGCAGTGAAGAGATGAACACTGAAGCTTTCTTT. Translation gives CASSEEMNTEAFF.

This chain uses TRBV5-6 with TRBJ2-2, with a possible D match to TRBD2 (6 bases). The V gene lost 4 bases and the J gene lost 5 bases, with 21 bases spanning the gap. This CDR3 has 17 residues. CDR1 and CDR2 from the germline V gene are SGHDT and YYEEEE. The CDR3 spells CASSRGLIIRETGELFF. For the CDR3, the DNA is TGTGCCAGCAGCAGGGGACTTATAATTCGAGAGACCGGGGAGCTGTTTTTT.

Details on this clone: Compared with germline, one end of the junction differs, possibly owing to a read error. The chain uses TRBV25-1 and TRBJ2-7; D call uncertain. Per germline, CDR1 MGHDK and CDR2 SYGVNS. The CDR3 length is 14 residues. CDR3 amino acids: CASSARRSSDEQYF. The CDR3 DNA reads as TGTGCCAGCAGTGCCCGGCGATCCTCCGACGAGCAGTACTTC.

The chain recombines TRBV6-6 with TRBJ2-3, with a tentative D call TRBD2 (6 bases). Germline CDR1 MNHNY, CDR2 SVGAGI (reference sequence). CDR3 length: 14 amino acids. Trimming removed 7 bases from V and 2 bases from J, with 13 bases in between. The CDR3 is CASKPEGNTDTQYF. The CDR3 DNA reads TGTGCCAGCAAACCGGAGGGAAACACAGATACGCAGTATTTT.

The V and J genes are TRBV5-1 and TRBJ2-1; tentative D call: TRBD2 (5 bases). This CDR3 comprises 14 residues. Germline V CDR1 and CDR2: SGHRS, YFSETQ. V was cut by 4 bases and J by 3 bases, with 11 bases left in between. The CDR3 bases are TGCGCCAGCAGCCAACCAACTAGCTACAATGAGCAGTTCTTC. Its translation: CASSQPTSYNEQFF.

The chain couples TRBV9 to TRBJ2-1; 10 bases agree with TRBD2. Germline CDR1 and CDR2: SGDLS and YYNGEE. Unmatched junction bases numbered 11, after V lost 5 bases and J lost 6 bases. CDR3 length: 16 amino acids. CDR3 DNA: TGTGCCAGCAGTAGCCCCGGACTAGCGGTAATCAATGAGCAGTTCTTC. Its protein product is CASSSPGLAVINEQFF.

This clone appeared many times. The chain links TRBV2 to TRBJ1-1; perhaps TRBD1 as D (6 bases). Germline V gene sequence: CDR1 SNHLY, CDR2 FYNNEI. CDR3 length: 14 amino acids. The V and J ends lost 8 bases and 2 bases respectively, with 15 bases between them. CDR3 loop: CASGREGGNTEAFF. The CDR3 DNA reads TGTGCCAGCGGAAGAGAGGGGGGAAACACTGAAGCTTTCTTT.

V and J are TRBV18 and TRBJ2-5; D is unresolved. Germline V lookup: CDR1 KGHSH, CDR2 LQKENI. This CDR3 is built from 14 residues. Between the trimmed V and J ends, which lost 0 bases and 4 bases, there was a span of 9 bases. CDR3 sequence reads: CASSPPGWRETQYF. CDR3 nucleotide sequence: TGTGCCAGCTCACCACCCGGATGGAGAGAGACCCAGTACTTC.

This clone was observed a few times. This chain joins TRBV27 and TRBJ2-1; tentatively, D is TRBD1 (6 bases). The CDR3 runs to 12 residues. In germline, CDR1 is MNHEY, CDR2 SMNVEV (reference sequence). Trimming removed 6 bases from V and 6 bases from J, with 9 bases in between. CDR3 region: CASSYRVNEQFF. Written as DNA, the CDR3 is TGTGCCAGCAGCTACAGGGTCAATGAGCAGTTCTTC.

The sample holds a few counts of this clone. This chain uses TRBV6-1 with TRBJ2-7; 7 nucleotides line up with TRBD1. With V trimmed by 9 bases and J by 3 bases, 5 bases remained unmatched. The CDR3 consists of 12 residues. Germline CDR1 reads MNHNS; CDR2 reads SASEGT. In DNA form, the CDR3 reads TGTGCCAGTAACGACAGGGTCTACGAGCAGTACTTC. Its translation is CASNDRVYEQYF.

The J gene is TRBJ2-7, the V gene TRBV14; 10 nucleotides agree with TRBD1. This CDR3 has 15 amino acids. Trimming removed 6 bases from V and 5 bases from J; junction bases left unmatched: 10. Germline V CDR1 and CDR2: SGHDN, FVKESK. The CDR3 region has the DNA TGTGCCAGCAGTCGGACCGGGACAGGGGTCCACGAGCAGTACTTC. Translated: CASSRTGTGVHEQYF.

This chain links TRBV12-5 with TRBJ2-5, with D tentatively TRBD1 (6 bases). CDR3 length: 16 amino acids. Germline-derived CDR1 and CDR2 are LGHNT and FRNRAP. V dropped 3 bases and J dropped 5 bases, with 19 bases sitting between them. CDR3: CASGFDSQGLGETQYF. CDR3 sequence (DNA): TGTGCTAGTGGTTTTGACTCCCAGGGGCTGGGGGAGACCCAGTACTTC.

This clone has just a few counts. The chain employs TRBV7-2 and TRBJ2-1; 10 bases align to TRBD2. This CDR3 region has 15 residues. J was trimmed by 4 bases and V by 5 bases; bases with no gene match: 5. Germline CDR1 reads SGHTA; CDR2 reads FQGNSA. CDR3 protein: CASSPGTSAYNEQFF. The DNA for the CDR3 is TGTGCCAGCAGCCCCGGGACTAGCGCTTACAATGAGCAGTTCTTC. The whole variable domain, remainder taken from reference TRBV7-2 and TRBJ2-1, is GAGVSQSPSNKVTEKGKDVELRCDPISGHTALYWYRQSLGQGLEFLIYFQGNSAPDKSGLPSDRFSAERTGGSVSTLTIQRTQQEDSAVYLCASSPGTSAYNEQFFGPGTRLTVL.

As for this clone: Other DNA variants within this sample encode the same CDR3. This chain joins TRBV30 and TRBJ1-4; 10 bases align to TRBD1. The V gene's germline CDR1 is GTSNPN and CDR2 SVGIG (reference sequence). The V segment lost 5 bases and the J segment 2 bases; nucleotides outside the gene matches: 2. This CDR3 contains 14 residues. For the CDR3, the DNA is TGTGCCTGGGGACAGGGGGGGACTAATGAAAAACTGTTTTTT. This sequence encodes CAWGQGGTNEKLFF.

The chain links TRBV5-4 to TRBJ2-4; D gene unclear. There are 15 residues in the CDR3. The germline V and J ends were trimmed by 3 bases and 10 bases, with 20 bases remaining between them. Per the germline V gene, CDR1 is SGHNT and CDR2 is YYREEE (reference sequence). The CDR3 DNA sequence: TGTGCCAGCAGCTCCCGATCGCAAGGAGCCGCAATTCAGTACTTC. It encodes CASSSRSQGAAIQYF.

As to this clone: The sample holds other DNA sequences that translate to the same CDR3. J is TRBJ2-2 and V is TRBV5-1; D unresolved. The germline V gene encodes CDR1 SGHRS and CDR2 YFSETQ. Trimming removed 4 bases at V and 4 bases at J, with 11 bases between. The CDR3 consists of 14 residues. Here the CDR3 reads CASSLDRATGELFF. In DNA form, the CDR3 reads TGCGCCAGCAGCCTGGATAGGGCCACCGGGGAGCTGTTTTTT.